The 32 T cell receptor beta chains presented below share a single source sample, sequenced in a study of T-cell reconstitution after alpha-beta-depleted transplantation in children. Unique molecular identifiers were built into the TCRbeta library. TCRdb passed the PCR reads through MiXCR, listing each CDR3 protein once. The profile shows around 400,000 distinct CDR3 sequences, about a fifth of them singletons. The specimen was PBMCs from the stem cell graft donor, collected from the stem cell graft. The receptors were sampled from a human donor who donated a stem cell graft to a child with acute myeloid leukemia.

This clonotype was seen more than once but under ten times. The chain links TRBV7-8 to TRBJ2-7; D ambiguous. The CDR3 spans 17 residues. Trimming removed 1 base at V and 3 bases at J, with 19 bases between. Germline values: CDR1 SGHVS, CDR2 FQNEAQ. The CDR3 nucleotides are TGTGCCAGCAGCTTAGTAATGATCGAGCTAGTAGGCTACGAGCAGTACTTC. Its protein product is CASSLVMIELVGYEQYF. The whole variable domain, remainder taken from reference TRBV7-8 and TRBJ2-7, is GAGVSQSPRYKVAKRGQDVALRCDPISGHVSLFWYQQALGQGPEFLTYFQNEAQLDKSGLPSDRFFAERPEGSVSTLKIQRTQQEDSAVYLCASSLVMIELVGYEQYFGPGTRLTVT.

At least ten counts were recorded for this clonotype. The chain is built from TRBV24-1 and TRBJ2-2; D is unclear. V dropped 8 bases and J dropped 3 bases, with 3 bases sitting between them. The CDR3 runs to 11 residues. Looked up from germline, CDR1 is KGHDR and CDR2 is SFDVKD. The DNA of the CDR3 is TGTGCCACCACCGACACCGGGGAGCTGTTTTTT. Translation: CATTDTGELFF.

The chain uses TRBV6-5 and TRBJ2-1; 9 nucleotides match TRBD2. The CDR3 is 16 amino acids. Looked up from germline, CDR1 is MNHEY and CDR2 is SVGAGI. V gave up 5 bases and J gave up 5 bases; unmatched junction bases: 10. This CDR3 reads CASSIRPWTSDNEQFF. CDR3 in DNA: TGTGCCAGCAGTATACGACCTTGGACTAGCGACAATGAGCAGTTCTTC.

Here the CDR3 DNA reads TGTGCCAGCAGTTTATCCCGAAACGAGCAGTACTTC. Its protein is CASSLSRNEQYF. V gene TRBV28 combines with J gene TRBJ2-7; unclear D gene. In germline, CDR1 is MDHEN, CDR2 SYDVKM. The CDR3 contains 12 residues. Trimming shortened V by 1 base and J by 5 bases, and 6 bases separated the two germline ends.

Only a few counts were recorded for this clonotype. This chain uses TRBV7-9 with TRBJ2-3, with 12 positions matching TRBD2. The CDR3 has 16 amino acids. V lost 3 bases and J lost 4; bases outside the gene matches: 5. CDR1 and CDR2 (germline): SEHNR, FQNEAQ (reference sequence). The CDR3 sequence is CASSFASGRGADTQYF. The DNA for the CDR3 is TGTGCCAGCAGCTTCGCTAGCGGGAGGGGGGCAGATACGCAGTATTTT. Full variable domain (remainder filled in from reference TRBV7-9 and TRBJ2-3): DTGVSQNPRHKITKRGQNVTFRCDPISEHNRLYWYRQTLGQGPEFLTYFQNEAQLEKSRLLSDRFSAERPKGSFSTLEIQRTEQGDSAMYLCASSFASGRGADTQYFGPGTRLTVL.

The chain has TRBV4-3 and TRBJ1-3; D unresolved. The CDR3 totals 17 residues. Germline V gene data show CDR1 as LGHNA and CDR2 as YSLEER. V lost 0 bases to trimming and J lost 0 bases, with 12 bases between them. The CDR3 is CASSQEMGVSSGNTIYF. The CDR3 DNA is TGCGCCAGCAGCCAAGAGATGGGAGTTAGCTCTGGAAACACCATATATTTT.

This clonotype was recorded a few times. The V call is TRBV6-2 or TRBV6-3, the J call TRBJ2-1; TRBD2 aligns across 8 bases. This CDR3 has 16 residues. The J segment lost 3 bases and the V segment lost 0 bases, leaving 4 bases of the junction unmatched. Per the germline V gene, CDR1 is MNHEY and CDR2 is SVGEGT. In DNA form, the CDR3 reads TGTGCCAGCAGTTACTCCCGGACTAGCTTCTACAATGAGCAGTTCTTC. It yields the protein CASSYSRTSFYNEQFF.

This clonotype was found a few times. This rearrangement joins TRBV6-1 to TRBJ2-4; 8 bases map to TRBD2. The V gene end was trimmed by 7 bases and the J gene end by 1 base; junction bases not matched to a gene: 15. CDR3 length equals 18 residues. Germline V CDR1 and CDR2: MNHNS, SASEGT. In DNA form, the CDR3 reads TGTGCCAGCAAACGTAGCGGGAAGAGGATATGGGCCAAAAACATTCAGTACTTC. It is translated as CASKRSGKRIWAKNIQYF.

This clonotype was recorded many times. This chain connects TRBV15 to TRBJ2-3; 9 bases align to TRBD2. V shed 0 bases, J shed 6 bases, and the junction held 10 bases outside the gene matches. The CDR3 consists of 17 residues. CDR1 is LNHNV and CDR2 is YYDKDF in the germline V gene (reference sequence). The CDR3 DNA is TGTGCCACCAGCAGAGAAGGGGGGATAGCGGGAGTTGATACGCAGTATTTT. Protein product: CATSREGGIAGVDTQYF.

This clonotype was found many times. The chain recombines TRBV12-3 or TRBV12-4 with TRBJ1-2; 9 nucleotides agree with TRBD1. This CDR3 spans 13 amino acids. The ends lost 5 bases at V and 4 bases at J; junction bases unmatched: 2. The CDR3 DNA is TGTGCCAGCAGTGGACAGGGGATCTATGGCTACACCTTC. It codes for CASSGQGIYGYTF.

The chain joins TRBV6-1 to TRBJ2-6, with D possibly matching TRBD1 (6 bases). Germline lookup yields CDR1 MNHNS and CDR2 SASEGT. The CDR3 is 16 residues long. V lost 6 bases and J lost 2, with 14 bases in between. This chain's CDR3 is CASSLARGTGANVLTF. Here the CDR3 DNA reads TGTGCCAGCAGCTTGGCTAGGGGGACTGGGGCCAACGTCCTGACTTTC.

This clonotype has just a few counts. The chain has TRBV29-1 and TRBJ2-1; 9 nucleotides line up with TRBD2. Germline values: CDR1 SQVTM, CDR2 ANQGSEA. The CDR3 is 14 amino acids. Trimming took 3 bases from V and 6 from J; bases not matched to a gene: 6. In nucleotides, the CDR3 is TGCAGCGTTGATGGGGTAGCGGGAGTCAATGAGCAGTTCTTC. This gives the protein CSVDGVAGVNEQFF.

This clonotype was seen many times. V and J are TRBV6-1 and TRBJ2-1; TRBD2 aligns across 14 bases. V lost 6 bases and J lost 9; bases outside the gene matches: 7. CDR3 length equals 15 residues. CDR1 and CDR2 (germline): MNHNS, SASEGT. The CDR3, as DNA: TGTGCCAGCAGACTGGGACTAGCGGGAGAGATTGAGCAGTTCTTC. Its protein is CASRLGLAGEIEQFF.

This clonotype was picked up many times. This rearrangement joins TRBV29-1 to TRBJ2-5; the match to TRBD2 covers 9 bases. V shed 7 bases and J 5 bases; nucleotides not matched to a gene: 8. CDR1 and CDR2 from the germline V gene are SQVTM and ANQGSEA. This CDR3 is built from 13 residues. For the CDR3, the DNA is TGCAGCGATGGGACTAGCCGTGGGGAGACCCAGTACTTC. Its translation: CSDGTSRGETQYF.

The CDR3 is CASSFIFLAGGMGETQYF. CDR3 nucleotides: TGTGCCAGCAGTTTTATATTCCTAGCGGGAGGTATGGGAGAGACCCAGTACTTC. V usage is TRBV28 and J usage is TRBJ2-5; 11 nucleotides line up with TRBD2. The CDR3 covers 18 residues. Per the germline V gene, CDR1 is MDHEN and CDR2 is SYDVKM. V trimming: 3 bases; J trimming: 4 bases; junction bases outside the gene matches: 13. The full variable domain, its missing parts supplied by reference TRBV28 and TRBJ2-5, is DVKVTQSSRYLVKRTGEKVFLECVQDMDHENMFWYRQDPGLGLRLIYFSYDVKMKEKGDIPEGYSVSREKKERFSLILESASTNQTSMYLCASSFIFLAGGMGETQYFGPGTRLLVL.

The genes are TRBV6-5 and TRBJ2-1; 11 bases match TRBD2. From germline, CDR1 is MNHEY and CDR2 SVGAGI. The CDR3 covers 16 residues. With V trimmed by 2 bases and J by 8 bases, 8 bases remained unmatched. In nucleotides, the CDR3 is TGTGCCAGCAGTTACGGGAAACTAGCGGGAGAATATGAGCAGTTCTTC. Translation: CASSYGKLAGEYEQFF.

The sample holds a few counts of this clonotype. The chain has TRBV20-1 and TRBJ2-3; 13 nucleotides line up with TRBD2. The length of the CDR3 is 15 residues. Trimming at V came to 6 bases and at J to 3 bases, leaving 6 bases not matched to a gene. The germline V gene encodes CDR1 DFQATT and CDR2 SNEGSKA (reference sequence). The CDR3 nucleotides are TGCAGTGCGGTTACTAGCGGGAGGGTAACAGATACGCAGTATTTT. It encodes CSAVTSGRVTDTQYF.

This clonotype was recorded a few times. The chain combines TRBV15 with TRBJ1-1, with unresolved D. The length of the CDR3 is 12 residues. Germline-derived CDR1 and CDR2 are LNHNV and YYDKDF (reference sequence). The V end was cut by 4 bases, the J end by 6 bases, with 9 bases between. This CDR3 reads CATSKQESEAFF. CDR3 bases: TGTGCCACCAGCAAGCAGGAGTCTGAAGCTTTCTTT.

The chain employs TRBV6-1 and TRBJ2-7; 7 nucleotides align to TRBD1. This CDR3 region has 14 residues. Trimming at V came to 3 bases and at J to 3 bases, leaving 5 bases not matched to a gene. Germline V gene lookup returns CDR1 MNHNS and CDR2 SASEGT. The CDR3 nucleotides are TGTGCCAGCAGTGAGGGACAGAGACTCTACGAGCAGTACTTC. Translation: CASSEGQRLYEQYF.

The rearrangement links TRBV7-2 to TRBJ1-2; D gene unclear. Germline assignment: CDR1 SGHTA and CDR2 FQGNSA. This CDR3 has 14 residues. V was trimmed by 3 bases and J by 4 bases, leaving 12 bases between them. The CDR3 region has the DNA TGTGCCAGCAGCTTGCTCGTTGCAATCTATGGCTACACCTTC. It specifies CASSLLVAIYGYTF.

This clonotype was recorded at least ten times. At one end, the junction sequence differs from germline, possibly due to a read error. The V and J genes are TRBV20-1 and TRBJ2-5; D possibly corresponds to TRBD1 (6 bases). Germline-derived CDR1 and CDR2 are DFQATT and SNEGSKA (reference sequence). The CDR3 is made up of 15 amino acids. The CDR3 sequence: CRATGQFQYQETQYF. The DNA of the CDR3 is TGCAGGGCTACCGGACAGTTCCAGTACCAAGAGACCCAGTACTTC.

The rearrangement uses TRBV3-1 and TRBJ1-4, with a weak D call TRBD1 (6 bases). The CDR3 totals 15 residues. V shed 3 bases and J shed 5 bases, with 13 bases lying between them. Germline V lookup: CDR1 LGHDT, CDR2 YNNKEL (reference sequence). CDR3 in amino acids: CASSHWSGANEKLFF. DNA for the CDR3: TGTGCCAGCAGCCATTGGTCGGGGGCGAATGAAAAACTGTTTTTT.

The chain links TRBV20-1 to TRBJ2-1; 8 nucleotides align to TRBD2. The germline V gene encodes CDR1 DFQATT and CDR2 SNEGSKA (reference sequence). The V and J ends lost 3 bases and 7 bases, in that order; junction bases with no gene match: 14. This CDR3 has 16 amino acids. In DNA form, the CDR3 reads TGCAGTGCTAGTAATGAGCGGGAGAGGGTGACGAATGAGCAGTTCTTC. It translates to CSASNERERVTNEQFF.

The table lists this clonotype with a few counts. This chain connects TRBV20-1 to TRBJ2-1; D is ambiguous. CDR1 and CDR2 from the germline V gene are DFQATT and SNEGSKA (reference sequence). The CDR3 is made up of 11 amino acids. The germline V and J ends were trimmed by 0 bases and 10 bases, with 7 bases remaining between them. The CDR3 here is CSARDRVEQFF. The CDR3 region has the DNA TGCAGTGCTAGAGATCGGGTGGAGCAGTTCTTC.

This clonotype was seen more than once but under ten times. The chain uses TRBV6-1 and TRBJ2-7; 10 bases fit TRBD1. V dropped 9 bases and J dropped 0; count of bases not matched to a gene: 8. Germline V gives CDR1 MNHNS, CDR2 SASEGT. This CDR3 region has 15 residues. The CDR3 loop is CASVRDRGHSYEQYF. In nucleotides, the CDR3 is TGTGCCAGTGTTCGGGACAGGGGACACTCCTACGAGCAGTACTTC.

This clonotype was seen ten or more times. V and J are TRBV25-1 and TRBJ2-7; D is perhaps TRBD1 (6 bases). Trimming pared 2 bases from V and 2 bases from J, leaving 16 bases between. The V gene's germline CDR1 is MGHDK and CDR2 SYGVNS. The CDR3 has 16 residues. The CDR3 region is CASSEQGLRGTYEQYF. In DNA, the CDR3 is TGTGCCAGCAGTGAACAAGGACTTAGGGGGACCTACGAGCAGTACTTC.

The chain carries TRBV19 and TRBJ1-1; D perhaps matches TRBD1 (5 bases). CDR1 LNHDA and CDR2 SQIVND come from the germline V gene (reference sequence). This CDR3 is built from 14 residues. Deletions cut 10 bases from V and 6 bases from J, with 21 bases between. The CDR3 sequence is CAIRGGTSPAEAFF. The CDR3 bases are TGTGCCATTAGGGGCGGAACCTCGCCAGCTGAAGCTTTCTTT. Supplemented by reference TRBV19 and TRBJ1-1, the full variable domain reads DGGITQSPKYLFRKEGQNVTLSCEQNLNHDAMYWYRQDPGQGLRLIYYSQIVNDFQKGDIAEGYSVSREKKESFPLTVTSAQKNPTAFYLCAIRGGTSPAEAFFGQGTRLTVV.

This chain links TRBV7-8 with TRBJ1-4; D unresolved. The CDR3 length is 14 residues. The germline V gene encodes CDR1 SGHVS and CDR2 FQNEAQ. The germline V and J ends were trimmed by 2 bases and 6 bases, with 10 bases remaining between them. The CDR3 region has the DNA TGTGCCAGCAGCTTAAATGTCGGAGATGAAAAACTGTTTTTT. Its protein product is CASSLNVGDEKLFF.

This clonotype appeared a few times. The rearrangement uses TRBV5-1 and TRBJ2-7; 8 bases map to TRBD2. Germline CDR1 reads SGHRS; CDR2 reads YFSETQ. The ends lost 3 bases at V and 4 bases at J; junction bases unmatched: 9. This CDR3 is 15 amino acids long. CDR3 DNA sequence: TGCGCCAGCAGCTCCCCCGTCAGCGGGAGTTACGAGCAGTACTTC. Translating it yields CASSSPVSGSYEQYF.

This clonotype was observed a few times. J is TRBJ2-3 and V is TRBV20-1; 8 bases match TRBD2. The CDR3 spans 14 residues. The J segment lost 3 bases and the V segment lost 3 bases, leaving 5 bases of the junction unmatched. Germline lookup yields CDR1 DFQATT and CDR2 SNEGSKA (reference sequence). The CDR3 is CSASGRGFTDTQYF. As DNA, the CDR3 is TGCAGTGCTAGCGGGAGGGGTTTTACAGATACGCAGTATTTT.

The chain couples TRBV28 to TRBJ2-1, with TRBD2 matching over 15 bases. The J segment lost 0 bases and the V segment lost 4 bases, leaving 4 bases of the junction unmatched. Germline lookup yields CDR1 MDHEN and CDR2 SYDVKM. This CDR3 comprises 18 residues. CDR3 in DNA: TGTGCCAGCAGTTCGTGGACTAGCGGGAGGGACTCCTACAATGAGCAGTTCTTC. Translating gives CASSSWTSGRDSYNEQFF.

This clonotype was detected only a few times. The V call is TRBV10-3, the J call TRBJ2-7; D call uncertain. Germline V lookup: CDR1 ENHRY, CDR2 SYGVKD. Trimming stripped 7 bases from V and 2 bases from J, with 24 bases between. This CDR3 region has 17 residues. The CDR3, as DNA: TGTGCCATCATTTACGTAACTCCCGGGTCGGCCCCCTACGAGCAGTACTTC. As protein: CAIIYVTPGSAPYEQYF.